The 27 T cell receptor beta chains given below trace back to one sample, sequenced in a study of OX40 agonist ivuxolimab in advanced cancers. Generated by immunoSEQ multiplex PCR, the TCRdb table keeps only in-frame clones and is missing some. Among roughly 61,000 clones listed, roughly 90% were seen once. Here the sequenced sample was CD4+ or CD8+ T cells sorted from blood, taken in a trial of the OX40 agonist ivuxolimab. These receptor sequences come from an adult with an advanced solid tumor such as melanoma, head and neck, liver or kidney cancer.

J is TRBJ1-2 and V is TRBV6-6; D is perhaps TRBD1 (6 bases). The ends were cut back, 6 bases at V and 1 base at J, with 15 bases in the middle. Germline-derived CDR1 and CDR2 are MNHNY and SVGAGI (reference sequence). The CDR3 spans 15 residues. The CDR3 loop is CASRPPRQDNYGYTF. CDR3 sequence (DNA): TGTGCCAGCAGGCCCCCCCGACAGGATAACTATGGCTACACCTTC.

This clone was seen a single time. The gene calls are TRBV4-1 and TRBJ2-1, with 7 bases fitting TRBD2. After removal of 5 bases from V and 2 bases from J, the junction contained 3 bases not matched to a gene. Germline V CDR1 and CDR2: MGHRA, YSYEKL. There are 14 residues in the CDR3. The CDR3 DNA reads TGCGCCAGCAGCGAACGGGAGGCCTACAATGAGCAGTTCTTC. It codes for CASSEREAYNEQFF.

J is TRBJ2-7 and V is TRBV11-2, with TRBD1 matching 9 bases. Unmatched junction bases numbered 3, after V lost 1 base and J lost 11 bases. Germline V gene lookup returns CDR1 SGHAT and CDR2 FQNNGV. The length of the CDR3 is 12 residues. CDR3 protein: CASSLVRDREYF. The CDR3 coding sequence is TGTGCCAGCAGCTTAGTGCGGGACAGGGAGTACTTC. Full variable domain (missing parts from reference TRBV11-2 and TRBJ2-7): EAGVAQSPRYKIIEKRQSVAFWCNPISGHATLYWYQQILGQGPKLLIQFQNNGVVDDSQLPKDRFSAERLKGVDSTLKIQPAKLEDSAVYLCASSLVRDREYFGPGTRLTVT.

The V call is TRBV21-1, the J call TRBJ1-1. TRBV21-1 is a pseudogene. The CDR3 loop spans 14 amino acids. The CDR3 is CASSNGERNTEAFF. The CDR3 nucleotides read TGTGCCAGCAGCAACGGGGAGAGGAACACTGAAGCTTTCTTT.

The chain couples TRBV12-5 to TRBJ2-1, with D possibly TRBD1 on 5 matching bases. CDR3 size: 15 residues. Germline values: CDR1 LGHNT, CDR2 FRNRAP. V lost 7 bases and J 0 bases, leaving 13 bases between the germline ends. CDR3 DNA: TGTGCTAGTGCCCACAGGACGAGCTCCTACAATGAGCAGTTCTTC. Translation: CASAHRTSSYNEQFF.

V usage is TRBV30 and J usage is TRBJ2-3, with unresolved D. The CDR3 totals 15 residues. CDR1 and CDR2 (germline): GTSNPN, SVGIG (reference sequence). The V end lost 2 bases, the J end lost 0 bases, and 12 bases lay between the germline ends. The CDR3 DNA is TGTGCCTGGAGTAAAGGAATTGCTAGCACAGATACGCAGTATTTT. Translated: CAWSKGIASTDTQYF.

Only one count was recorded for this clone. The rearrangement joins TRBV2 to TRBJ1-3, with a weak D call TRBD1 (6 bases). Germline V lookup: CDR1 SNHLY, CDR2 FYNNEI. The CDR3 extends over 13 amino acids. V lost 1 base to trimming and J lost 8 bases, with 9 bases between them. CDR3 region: CASSEGRGHTIYF. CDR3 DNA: TGTGCCAGCAGTGAAGGCAGGGGACACACCATATATTTT.

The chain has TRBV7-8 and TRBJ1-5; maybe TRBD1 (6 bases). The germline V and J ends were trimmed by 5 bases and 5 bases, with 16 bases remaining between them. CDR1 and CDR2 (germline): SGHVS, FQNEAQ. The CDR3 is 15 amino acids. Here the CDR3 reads CASSELGQIYQPQHF. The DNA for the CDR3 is TGTGCCAGCAGCGAACTCGGACAGATTTATCAGCCCCAGCATTTT.

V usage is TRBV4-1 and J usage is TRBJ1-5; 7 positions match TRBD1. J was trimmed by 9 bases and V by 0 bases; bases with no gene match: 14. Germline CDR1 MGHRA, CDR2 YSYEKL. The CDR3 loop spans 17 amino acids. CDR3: CASSQDYTTGAHWPQHF. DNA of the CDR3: TGCGCCAGCAGCCAAGACTATACTACAGGGGCCCATTGGCCCCAGCATTTT.

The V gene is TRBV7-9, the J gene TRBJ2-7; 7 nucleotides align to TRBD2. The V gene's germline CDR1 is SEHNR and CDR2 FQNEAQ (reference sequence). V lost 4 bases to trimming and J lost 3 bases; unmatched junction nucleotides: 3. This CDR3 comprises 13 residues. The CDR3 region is CASSSSGVYEQYF. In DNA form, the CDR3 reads TGTGCCAGCAGCTCCAGCGGGGTCTACGAGCAGTACTTC.

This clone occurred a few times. Written as DNA, the CDR3 is TGTGCCAGCAGCCCCGGGACAGGGGATAGTGACAATCAGCCCCAGCATTTT. Its protein is CASSPGTGDSDNQPQHF. The chain combines TRBV11-1 with TRBJ1-5, with 10 bases lining up with TRBD1. Per germline, CDR1 SGHAT and CDR2 FQDESV (reference sequence). The CDR3 has 17 residues. V shed 5 bases and J 3 bases; nucleotides not matched to a gene: 10.

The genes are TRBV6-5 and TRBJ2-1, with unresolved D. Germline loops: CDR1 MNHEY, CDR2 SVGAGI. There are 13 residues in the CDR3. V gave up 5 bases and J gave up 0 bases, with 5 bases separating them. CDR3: CASSMSSYNEQFF. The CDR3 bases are TGTGCCAGCAGTATGAGCTCCTACAATGAGCAGTTCTTC.

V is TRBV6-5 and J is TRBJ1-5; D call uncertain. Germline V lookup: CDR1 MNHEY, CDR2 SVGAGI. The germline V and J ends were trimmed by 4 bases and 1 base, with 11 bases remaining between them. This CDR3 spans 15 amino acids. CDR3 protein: CASSFNSASNQPQHF. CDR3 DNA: TGTGCCAGCAGTTTTAACAGCGCAAGCAATCAGCCCCAGCATTTT.

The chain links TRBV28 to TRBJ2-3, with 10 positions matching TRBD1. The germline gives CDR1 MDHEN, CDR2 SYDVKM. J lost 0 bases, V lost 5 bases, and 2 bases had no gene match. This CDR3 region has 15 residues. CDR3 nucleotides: TGTGCCAGCAGTGGGGACAGGGGAAGCACAGATACGCAGTATTTT. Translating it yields CASSGDRGSTDTQYF.

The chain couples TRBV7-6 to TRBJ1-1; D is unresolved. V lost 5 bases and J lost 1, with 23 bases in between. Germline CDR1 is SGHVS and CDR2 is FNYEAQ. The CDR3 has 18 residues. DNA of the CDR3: TGTGCCAGCAGCCCCTTCGGATCGGGGTCACGAGCGAACACTGAAGCTTTCTTT. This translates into CASSPFGSGSRANTEAFF.

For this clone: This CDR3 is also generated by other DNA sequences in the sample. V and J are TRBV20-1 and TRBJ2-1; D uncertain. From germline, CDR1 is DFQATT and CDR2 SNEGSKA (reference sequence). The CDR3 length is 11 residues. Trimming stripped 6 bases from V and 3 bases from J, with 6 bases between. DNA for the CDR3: TGCAGTGCAGGAGACTACAATGAGCAGTTCTTC. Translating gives CSAGDYNEQFF.

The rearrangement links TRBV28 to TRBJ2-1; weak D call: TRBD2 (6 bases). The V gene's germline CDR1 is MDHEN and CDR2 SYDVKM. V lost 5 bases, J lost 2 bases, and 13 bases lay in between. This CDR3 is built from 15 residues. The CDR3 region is CASSPRIAAYNEQFF. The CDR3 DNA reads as TGTGCCAGCAGTCCCCGGATAGCGGCCTACAATGAGCAGTTCTTC.

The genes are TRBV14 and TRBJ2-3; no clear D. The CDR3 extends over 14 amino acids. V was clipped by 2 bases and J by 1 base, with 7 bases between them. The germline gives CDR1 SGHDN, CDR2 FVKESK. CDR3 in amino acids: CASSQTRRTDTQYF. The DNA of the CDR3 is TGTGCCAGCAGCCAAACACGTCGCACAGATACGCAGTATTTT.

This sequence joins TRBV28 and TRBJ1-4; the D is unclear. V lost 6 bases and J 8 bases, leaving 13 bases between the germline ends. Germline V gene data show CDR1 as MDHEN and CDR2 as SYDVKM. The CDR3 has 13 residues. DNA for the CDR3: TGTGCCAGCAGCCCATTCGTGGGAGAAAAACTGTTTTTT. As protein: CASSPFVGEKLFF.

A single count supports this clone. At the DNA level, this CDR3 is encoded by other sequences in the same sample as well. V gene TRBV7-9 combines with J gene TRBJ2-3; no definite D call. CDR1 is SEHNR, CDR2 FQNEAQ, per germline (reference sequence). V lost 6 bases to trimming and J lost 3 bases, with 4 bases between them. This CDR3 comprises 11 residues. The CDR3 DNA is TGTGCCAGCAGTTTAACAGATACGCAGTATTTT. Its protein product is CASSLTDTQYF. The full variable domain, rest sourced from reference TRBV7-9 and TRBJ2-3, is DTGVSQNPRHKITKRGQNVTFRCDPISEHNRLYWYRQTLGQGPEFLTYFQNEAQLEKSRLLSDRFSAERPKGSFSTLEIQRTEQGDSAMYLCASSLTDTQYFGPGTRLTVL.

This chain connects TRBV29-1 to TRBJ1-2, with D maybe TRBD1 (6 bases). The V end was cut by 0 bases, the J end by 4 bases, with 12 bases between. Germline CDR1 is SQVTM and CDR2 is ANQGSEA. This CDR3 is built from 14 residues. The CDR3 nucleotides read TGCAGCGTTGAAGATTTGGCCAGGGGCTATGGCTACACCTTC. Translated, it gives CSVEDLARGYGYTF.

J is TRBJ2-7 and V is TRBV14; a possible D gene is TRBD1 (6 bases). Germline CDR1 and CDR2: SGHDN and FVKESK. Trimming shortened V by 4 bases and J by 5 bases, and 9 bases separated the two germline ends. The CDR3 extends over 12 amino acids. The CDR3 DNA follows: TGTGCCAGCAGCCGGGCAGGGGACGAGCAGTACTTC. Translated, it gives CASSRAGDEQYF.

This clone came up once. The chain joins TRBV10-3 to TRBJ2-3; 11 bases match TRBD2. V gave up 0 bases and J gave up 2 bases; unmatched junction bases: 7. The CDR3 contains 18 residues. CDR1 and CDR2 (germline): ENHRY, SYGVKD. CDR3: CAISESGGTSGYTDTQYF. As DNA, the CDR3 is TGTGCCATCAGTGAGTCAGGTGGGACTAGCGGCTACACAGATACGCAGTATTTT.

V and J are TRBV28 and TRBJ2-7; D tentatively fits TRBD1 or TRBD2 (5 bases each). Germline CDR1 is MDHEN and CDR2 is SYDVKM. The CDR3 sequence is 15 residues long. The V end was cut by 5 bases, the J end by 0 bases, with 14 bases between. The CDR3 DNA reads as TGTGCCAGCAGTCCCGGGACGATTAGCTCCTACGAGCAGTACGTC. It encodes CASSPGTISSYEQYV.

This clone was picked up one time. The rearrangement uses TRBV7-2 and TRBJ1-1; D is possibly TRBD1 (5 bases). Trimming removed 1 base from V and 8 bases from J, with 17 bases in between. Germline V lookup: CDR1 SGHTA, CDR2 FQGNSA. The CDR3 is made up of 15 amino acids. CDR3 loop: CASSLGGSRWGEAFF. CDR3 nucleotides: TGTGCCAGCAGCTTAGGCGGCAGCAGGTGGGGCGAAGCTTTCTTT. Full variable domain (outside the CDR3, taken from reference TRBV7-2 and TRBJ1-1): GAGVSQSPSNKVTEKGKDVELRCDPISGHTALYWYRQSLGQGLEFLIYFQGNSAPDKSGLPSDRFSAERTGGSVSTLTIQRTQQEDSAVYLCASSLGGSRWGEAFFGQGTRLTVV.

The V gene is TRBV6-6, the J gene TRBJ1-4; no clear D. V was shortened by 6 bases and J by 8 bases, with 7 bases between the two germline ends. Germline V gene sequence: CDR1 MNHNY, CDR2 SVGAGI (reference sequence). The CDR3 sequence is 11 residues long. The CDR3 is CASRTDEKLFF. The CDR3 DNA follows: TGTGCCAGCAGAACGGACGAAAAACTGTTTTTT.

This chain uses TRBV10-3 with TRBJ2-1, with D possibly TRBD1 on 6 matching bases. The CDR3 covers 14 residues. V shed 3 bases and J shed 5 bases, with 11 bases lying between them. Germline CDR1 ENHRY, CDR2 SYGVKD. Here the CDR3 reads CAISESGAHNEQFF. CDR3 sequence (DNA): TGTGCCATCAGTGAATCAGGGGCCCACAATGAGCAGTTCTTC.